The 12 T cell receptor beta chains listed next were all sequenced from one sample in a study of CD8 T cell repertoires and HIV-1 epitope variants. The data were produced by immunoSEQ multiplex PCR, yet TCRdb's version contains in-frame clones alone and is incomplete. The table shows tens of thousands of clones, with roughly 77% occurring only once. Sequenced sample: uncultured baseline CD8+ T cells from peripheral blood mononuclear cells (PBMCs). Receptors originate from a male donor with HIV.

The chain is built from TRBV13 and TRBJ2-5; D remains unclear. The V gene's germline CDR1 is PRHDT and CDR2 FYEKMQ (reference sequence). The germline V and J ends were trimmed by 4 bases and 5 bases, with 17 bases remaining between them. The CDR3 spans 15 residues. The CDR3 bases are TGTGCCAGCAGCTCGTGGTCCTCCCCCGGGGAGACCCAGTACTTC. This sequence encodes CASSSWSSPGETQYF.

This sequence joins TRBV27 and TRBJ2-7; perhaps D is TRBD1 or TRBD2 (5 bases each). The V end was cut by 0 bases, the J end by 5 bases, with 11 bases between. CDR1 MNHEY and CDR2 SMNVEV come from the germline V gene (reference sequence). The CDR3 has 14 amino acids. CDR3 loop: CASSLSSGSDEQYF. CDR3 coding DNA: TGTGCCAGCAGTTTATCATCAGGGAGTGACGAGCAGTACTTC.

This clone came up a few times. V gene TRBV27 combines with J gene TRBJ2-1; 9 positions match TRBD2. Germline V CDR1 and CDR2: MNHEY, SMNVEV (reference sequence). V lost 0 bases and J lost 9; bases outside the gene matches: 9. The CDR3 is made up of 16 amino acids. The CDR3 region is CASSLSPSGAKSEQFF. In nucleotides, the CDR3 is TGTGCCAGCAGTTTATCGCCTAGCGGGGCAAAAAGTGAGCAGTTCTTC.

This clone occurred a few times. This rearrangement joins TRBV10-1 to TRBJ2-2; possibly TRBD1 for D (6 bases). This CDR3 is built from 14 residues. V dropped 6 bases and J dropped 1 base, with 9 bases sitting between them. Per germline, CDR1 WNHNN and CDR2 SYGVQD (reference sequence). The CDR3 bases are TGCGCCAGCAGGGACAGAGGGAACACCGGGGAGCTGTTTTTT. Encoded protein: CASRDRGNTGELFF.

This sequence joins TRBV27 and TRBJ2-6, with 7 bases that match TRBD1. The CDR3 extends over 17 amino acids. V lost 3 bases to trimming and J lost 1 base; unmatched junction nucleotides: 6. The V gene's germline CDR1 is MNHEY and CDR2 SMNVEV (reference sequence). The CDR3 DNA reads TGTGCCAGCAGTTTGGCTGACAGGGAGTCTGGGGCCAACGTCCTGACTTTC. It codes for CASSLADRESGANVLTF.

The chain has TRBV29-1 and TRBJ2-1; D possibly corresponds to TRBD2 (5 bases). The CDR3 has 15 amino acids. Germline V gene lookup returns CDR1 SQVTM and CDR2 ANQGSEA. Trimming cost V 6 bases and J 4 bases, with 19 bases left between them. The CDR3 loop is CSVRGRELIYNEQFF. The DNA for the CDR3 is TGCAGCGTCAGAGGAAGGGAGCTCATTTACAATGAGCAGTTCTTC.

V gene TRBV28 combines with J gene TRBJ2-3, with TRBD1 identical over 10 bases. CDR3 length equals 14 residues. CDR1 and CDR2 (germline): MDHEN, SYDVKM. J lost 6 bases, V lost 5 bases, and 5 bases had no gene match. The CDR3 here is CASSRTGGWDTQYF. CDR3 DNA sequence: TGTGCCAGCAGTAGGACAGGGGGATGGGATACGCAGTATTTT.

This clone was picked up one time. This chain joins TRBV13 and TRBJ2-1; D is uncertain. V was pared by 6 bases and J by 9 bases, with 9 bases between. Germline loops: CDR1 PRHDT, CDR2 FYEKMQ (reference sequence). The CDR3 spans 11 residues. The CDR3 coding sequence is TGTGCCAGCAGTCTAGTTCGTGAGCAGTTCTTC. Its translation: CASSLVREQFF.

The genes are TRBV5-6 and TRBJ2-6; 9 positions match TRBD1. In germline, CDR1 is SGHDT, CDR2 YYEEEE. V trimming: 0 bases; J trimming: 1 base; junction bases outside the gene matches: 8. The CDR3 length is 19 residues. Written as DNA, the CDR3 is TGTGCCAGCAGCTTGGTCGGGGACAGGGAATATTCTGGGGCCAACGTCCTGACTTTC. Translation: CASSLVGDREYSGANVLTF.

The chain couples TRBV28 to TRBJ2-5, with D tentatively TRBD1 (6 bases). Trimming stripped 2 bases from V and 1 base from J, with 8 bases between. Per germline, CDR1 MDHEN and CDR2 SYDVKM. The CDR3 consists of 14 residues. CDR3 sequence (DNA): TGTGCCAGCAGTTTACGAGGGGGCCAAGAGACCCAGTACTTC. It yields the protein CASSLRGGQETQYF.

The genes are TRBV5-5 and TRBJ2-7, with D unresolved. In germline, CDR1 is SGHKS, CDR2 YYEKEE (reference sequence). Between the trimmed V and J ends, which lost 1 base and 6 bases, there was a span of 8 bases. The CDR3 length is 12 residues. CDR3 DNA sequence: TGTGCCAGCAGCTTGAAGGGAATCGAGCAGTACTTC. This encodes CASSLKGIEQYF.

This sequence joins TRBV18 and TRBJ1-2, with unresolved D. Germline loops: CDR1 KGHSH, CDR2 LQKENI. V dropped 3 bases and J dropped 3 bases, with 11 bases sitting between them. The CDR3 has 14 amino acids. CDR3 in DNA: TGTGCCAGCTCACCCGTCAGTATGGACTATGGCTACACCTTC. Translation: CASSPVSMDYGYTF. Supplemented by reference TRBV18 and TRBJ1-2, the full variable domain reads NAGVMQNPRHLVRRRGQEARLRCSPMKGHSHVYWYRQLPEEGLKFMVYLQKENIIDESGMPKERFSAEFPKEGPSILRIQQVVRGDSAAYFCASSPVSMDYGYTFGSGTRLTVV.